Below are 31 T cell receptor beta chains sequenced from a single sample in a study of vaccination effects on CD4 cells after COVID-19. Viral peptide pools were used in the ViraFEST assay to expand antigen-specific CD4+ T cells, and sequencing came afterward. Culture proceeded for nine to ten days, and CD4+ T cells were then isolated. Participants received two doses of either the BNT162b2 or mRNA-1273 vaccine. TCRdb's table, derived via immunoSEQ multiplex PCR, lists solely in-frame clones and lacks some. Of some 22,000 clones listed, approximately 76% are singletons. These TCRs are of unknown antigen specificity. The material was CD4+ T cells from PBMCs cultured with HCoV-229E spike peptides, obtained after COVID-19 vaccination. The receptors were sampled from a human donor who received a COVID-19 vaccine.

This clone was recorded only once. The gene calls are TRBV6-5 and TRBJ2-1; 7 nucleotides line up with TRBD2. V lost 7 bases to trimming and J lost 8 bases; unmatched junction nucleotides: 14. The CDR3 loop spans 15 amino acids. The germline CDR1 and CDR2 sequences are MNHEY and SVGAGI. CDR3 in DNA: TGTGCCAGCACCCCGGGGCCGGGGAGGGCCCATGAGCAGTTCTTC. It translates to CASTPGPGRAHEQFF.

This clone was detected a few times. The chain is built from TRBV7-2 and TRBJ2-3, with 10 bases identical to TRBD2. The length of the CDR3 is 15 residues. In germline, CDR1 is SGHTA, CDR2 FQGNSA. The ends lost 4 bases at V and 7 bases at J; junction bases unmatched: 8. This CDR3 reads CASSSQLAGGYTQYF. CDR3 DNA: TGTGCCAGCAGCTCCCAGTTAGCGGGAGGCTATACGCAGTATTTT. The full variable domain, completed using reference TRBV7-2 and TRBJ2-3, is GAGVSQSPSNKVTEKGKDVELRCDPISGHTALYWYRQSLGQGLEFLIYFQGNSAPDKSGLPSDRFSAERTGGSVSTLTIQRTQQEDSAVYLCASSSQLAGGYTQYFGPGTRLTVL.

This clone was detected only once. The chain has TRBV2 and TRBJ1-1; 8 positions agree with TRBD1. Germline V gene data show CDR1 as SNHLY and CDR2 as FYNNEI. CDR3 length equals 13 residues. V lost 7 bases to trimming and J lost 3 bases; unmatched junction nucleotides: 4. Here the CDR3 reads CASMQGADTEAFF. DNA for the CDR3: TGTGCCAGCATGCAGGGGGCTGACACTGAAGCTTTCTTT.

Written as DNA, the CDR3 is TGCGCCAGCGCCGCGGGGGCACAAACTAATGAAAAACTGTTTTTT. Amino acids: CASAAGAQTNEKLFF. This chain uses TRBV5-1 with TRBJ1-4; D may be TRBD1 (6 bases). Deletions cut 7 bases from V and 1 base from J, with 14 bases between. The CDR3 spans 15 residues. Germline CDR1 and CDR2: SGHRS and YFSETQ.

This clone is classed as medium-sized. The J gene is TRBJ2-2, the V gene TRBV12-5, with D possibly TRBD2 on 6 matching bases. Germline values: CDR1 LGHNT, CDR2 FRNRAP. The CDR3 has 17 residues. Trimming took 0 bases from V and 4 from J, leaving 15 bases between them. CDR3 sequence reads: CASGLVESWEATGELFF. The CDR3, as DNA: TGTGCTAGTGGTTTGGTAGAGTCCTGGGAGGCCACCGGGGAGCTGTTTTTT.

The V call is TRBV11-2, the J call TRBJ2-3; 12 bases are shared with TRBD2. The CDR3 is made up of 15 amino acids. V shed 4 bases and J 8 bases; nucleotides not matched to a gene: 7. The germline CDR1 and CDR2 sequences are SGHAT and FQNNGV. The CDR3 nucleotides are TGTGCCAGCAGCTCCGGGACTAGCGGGTGGGGTACGCAGTATTTT. This translates into CASSSGTSGWGTQYF.

This chain links TRBV7-9 with TRBJ2-4; D remains unclear. Germline V gene lookup returns CDR1 SEHNR and CDR2 FQNEAQ (reference sequence). CDR3 length: 15 residues. The ends were cut back, 1 base at V and 1 base at J, with 8 bases in the middle. CDR3: CASSLEAAAKNIQYF. The CDR3 DNA follows: TGTGCCAGCAGCTTAGAGGCAGCTGCCAAAAACATTCAGTACTTC.

The V and J genes are TRBV21-1 and TRBJ1-5. TRBV21-1 is marked as a pseudogene. The CDR3 totals 15 residues. The CDR3 nucleotides read TGTGCCAGCAGCAAACGAACACTCAGCAATCAGCCCCAGCATTTT. Protein product: CASSKRTLSNQPQHF.

The chain couples TRBV19 to TRBJ2-7, with D perhaps matching TRBD1 (6 bases). The CDR3 sequence is 14 residues long. V was clipped by 4 bases and J by 0 bases, with 10 bases between them. The germline V gene has CDR1 LNHDA and CDR2 SQIVND (reference sequence). The CDR3 nucleotides read TGTGCCAGTAGTACACAGGGATACTCCTACGAGCAGTACTTC. This gives the protein CASSTQGYSYEQYF.

This chain links TRBV6-5 with TRBJ2-2; no definite D call. V shed 4 bases and J shed 0 bases, with 9 bases lying between them. This CDR3 is 15 amino acids long. CDR1 is MNHEY and CDR2 is SVGAGI in the germline V gene. For the CDR3, the DNA is TGTGCCAGCAGTTTCAGTCAGACGAACACCGGGGAGCTGTTTTTT. Translated: CASSFSQTNTGELFF.

The chain carries TRBV5-1 and TRBJ2-1; 10 bases line up with TRBD2. CDR1 SGHRS and CDR2 YFSETQ come from the germline V gene. There are 18 residues in the CDR3. V lost 2 bases to trimming and J lost 4 bases; unmatched junction nucleotides: 12. This chain's CDR3 is CASSFVGRSGGIYNEQFF. The CDR3 coding sequence is TGCGCCAGCAGCTTTGTGGGTCGTAGCGGGGGGATTTACAATGAGCAGTTCTTC.

This clone was picked up one time. V is TRBV7-2 and J is TRBJ1-5, with D uncertain. The CDR3 extends over 14 amino acids. The germline gives CDR1 SGHTA, CDR2 FQGNSA. V lost 0 bases and J 1 base, leaving 4 bases between the germline ends. In DNA, the CDR3 is TGTGCCAGCAGCTTAGCGAAGAGCAATCAGCCCCAGCATTTT. It is translated as CASSLAKSNQPQHF.

This clone has a handful of counts. The V gene is TRBV6-5, the J gene TRBJ1-1, with D uncertain. Trimming removed 5 bases at V and 1 base at J, with 8 bases between. The germline V gene has CDR1 MNHEY and CDR2 SVGAGI. The CDR3 extends over 13 amino acids. CDR3 in amino acids: CASSPYTNTEAFF. The CDR3 region has the DNA TGTGCCAGCAGTCCTTATACGAACACTGAAGCTTTCTTT.

V gene TRBV10-1 combines with J gene TRBJ2-2, with TRBD2 matching 10 bases. Germline CDR1 WNHNN, CDR2 SYGVQD (reference sequence). The CDR3 runs to 15 residues. The V and J ends lost 2 bases and 3 bases, in that order; junction bases with no gene match: 0. CDR3 loop: CASSESGRDTGELFF. CDR3 nucleotides: TGCGCCAGCAGTGAGAGCGGGAGGGACACCGGGGAGCTGTTTTTT.

The chain joins TRBV27 to TRBJ1-5; D is perhaps TRBD1 (6 bases). Looked up from germline, CDR1 is MNHEY and CDR2 is SMNVEV (reference sequence). CDR3 size: 15 residues. The V gene lost 4 bases and the J gene lost 0 bases, with 10 bases spanning the gap. The CDR3 here is CASSSGQTSNQPQHF. CDR3 coding DNA: TGTGCCAGCAGTTCAGGACAGACTAGCAATCAGCCCCAGCATTTT.

There are a few counts of this clone. The genes are TRBV18 and TRBJ2-2, with TRBD1 identical over 7 bases. This CDR3 contains 16 residues. The V gene's germline CDR1 is KGHSH and CDR2 LQKENI. V trimming: 1 base; J trimming: 1 base; junction bases outside the gene matches: 3. The DNA of the CDR3 is TGTGCCAGCTCACCACTCAGGGGGATGAACACCGGGGAGCTGTTTTTT. Its translation: CASSPLRGMNTGELFF.

The V and J genes are TRBV19 and TRBJ1-1; D might be TRBD1 (5 bases). This CDR3 comprises 21 residues. V lost 5 bases and J lost 0, with 31 bases in between. Looked up from germline, CDR1 is LNHDA and CDR2 is SQIVND (reference sequence). The CDR3 region has the DNA TGTGCCAGTAGTCCTCGACACGGGGCCTGGGGGTCCAGGGAGGTGAACACTGAAGCTTTCTTT. Protein product: CASSPRHGAWGSREVNTEAFF.

This chain connects TRBV5-4 to TRBJ2-3; tentatively, D is TRBD2 (5 bases). V dropped 2 bases and J dropped 0 bases, with 13 bases sitting between them. This CDR3 has 16 residues. Germline CDR1 and CDR2: SGHNT and YYREEE (reference sequence). The CDR3: CASSLVGGSSTDTQYF. The CDR3 region has the DNA TGTGCCAGCAGCTTAGTAGGCGGGTCAAGCACAGATACGCAGTATTTT.

V usage is TRBV7-2 and J usage is TRBJ2-3; 7 nucleotides match TRBD1. Germline-derived CDR1 and CDR2 are SGHTA and FQGNSA. V shed 1 base, J shed 1 base, and the junction held 11 bases outside the gene matches. This CDR3 has 18 amino acids. Written as DNA, the CDR3 is TGTGCCAGCAGCTTAGAAGGGTCCCTCGGGACAGGCACAGATACGCAGTATTTT. This encodes CASSLEGSLGTGTDTQYF.

V usage is TRBV5-1 and J usage is TRBJ1-6, with D hard to call. The CDR3 has 19 residues. Germline CDR1 and CDR2: SGHRS and YFSETQ. Trimming shortened V by 6 bases and J by 0 bases, and 22 bases separated the two germline ends. The CDR3 bases are TGCGCCAGCATGTTGTACTCTAACAGTTTTAACTCCTATAATTCACCCCTCCACTTT. This translates into CASMLYSNSFNSYNSPLHF.

The genes are TRBV7-2 and TRBJ2-3; D is unclear. The ends were cut back, 4 bases at V and 5 bases at J, with 10 bases in the middle. In germline, CDR1 is SGHTA, CDR2 FQGNSA. The CDR3 runs to 13 residues. In DNA, the CDR3 is TGTGCCAGCAGCTCTGGTGTGGTAGATACGCAGTATTTT. Protein: CASSSGVVDTQYF.

This clone was detected a few times. The chain couples TRBV5-1 to TRBJ2-1; D may be TRBD1 or TRBD2 (5 bases each). This CDR3 has 15 residues. Trimming cost V 2 bases and J 4 bases, with 13 bases left between them. The V gene's germline CDR1 is SGHRS and CDR2 YFSETQ. The CDR3 nucleotides read TGCGCCAGCAGCTTCGGGGCAGGCCTTTACAATGAGCAGTTCTTC. Encoded protein: CASSFGAGLYNEQFF.

The chain uses TRBV4-1 and TRBJ2-2; TRBD1 might be the D (7 bases). Germline assignment: CDR1 MGHRA and CDR2 YSYEKL. V was clipped by 3 bases and J by 6 bases, with 14 bases between them. The CDR3 has 15 residues. CDR3 sequence reads: CASSHQGGVAGELFF. CDR3 nucleotides: TGCGCCAGCAGCCATCAGGGGGGCGTTGCCGGGGAGCTGTTTTTT.

This clone was detected a few times. The chain recombines TRBV5-4 with TRBJ1-6; possibly TRBD1 for D (6 bases). This CDR3 is 18 amino acids long. The V gene's germline CDR1 is SGHNT and CDR2 YYREEE (reference sequence). V gave up 4 bases and J gave up 6 bases, with 23 bases separating them. Here the CDR3 reads CASSLQSITTGLNSPLHF. DNA for the CDR3: TGTGCCAGCAGCCTCCAATCAATAACGACAGGTCTTAATTCACCCCTCCACTTT.

The chain carries TRBV2 and TRBJ2-2; D gene unclear. CDR1 SNHLY and CDR2 FYNNEI come from the germline V gene. Trimming cost V 6 bases and J 8 bases, with 10 bases left between them. The CDR3 is 12 amino acids. The DNA of the CDR3 is TGTGCCAGCAGCACTCTATCTGGGGAGCTGTTTTTT. Residues: CASSTLSGELFF.

The chain carries TRBV4-1 and TRBJ1-6; D gene uncertain. Looked up from germline, CDR1 is MGHRA and CDR2 is YSYEKL. The V gene lost 1 base and the J gene lost 10 bases, with 8 bases spanning the gap. The CDR3 runs to 13 residues. The CDR3 here is CASSQVALSPLHF. The DNA for the CDR3 is TGCGCCAGCAGCCAAGTAGCCCTATCACCCCTCCACTTT.

The CDR3 DNA reads TGTGCCACCGGGAGGGCGCAGGATACGCAGTATTTT. Its translation is CATGRAQDTQYF. The chain employs TRBV6-5 and TRBJ2-3; 8 nucleotides line up with TRBD2. V lost 10 bases to trimming and J lost 6 bases; unmatched junction nucleotides: 6. Looked up from germline, CDR1 is MNHEY and CDR2 is SVGAGI. The CDR3 runs 12 residues.

This chain uses TRBV19 with TRBJ2-2, with D tentatively TRBD1 (5 bases). Germline CDR1 LNHDA, CDR2 SQIVND (reference sequence). Trimming pared 8 bases from V and 6 bases from J, leaving 22 bases between. The CDR3 is 16 residues long. The CDR3 spells CASALPDIPRPGELFF. The CDR3 DNA follows: TGTGCCAGTGCATTACCGGACATCCCCCGGCCCGGGGAGCTGTTTTTT. The complete variable domain, with remaining parts taken from reference TRBV19 and TRBJ2-2, reads DGGITQSPKYLFRKEGQNVTLSCEQNLNHDAMYWYRQDPGQGLRLIYYSQIVNDFQKGDIAEGYSVSREKKESFPLTVTSAQKNPTAFYLCASALPDIPRPGELFFGEGSRLTVL.

This chain joins TRBV11-2 and TRBJ1-2, with D unclear. The V end lost 5 bases, the J end lost 1 base, and 11 bases lay between the germline ends. In germline, CDR1 is SGHAT, CDR2 FQNNGV. The CDR3 is 14 residues long. The CDR3 DNA reads as TGTGCCAGCAGCCCATCAACTGGTAACTATGGCTACACCTTC. Protein: CASSPSTGNYGYTF. The full variable domain, its missing parts supplied by reference TRBV11-2 and TRBJ1-2, is EAGVAQSPRYKIIEKRQSVAFWCNPISGHATLYWYQQILGQGPKLLIQFQNNGVVDDSQLPKDRFSAERLKGVDSTLKIQPAKLEDSAVYLCASSPSTGNYGYTFGSGTRLTVV.

This clone was detected only once. The V gene is TRBV5-1, the J gene TRBJ2-1; tentatively, D is TRBD2 (6 bases). This CDR3 spans 15 amino acids. Looked up from germline, CDR1 is SGHRS and CDR2 is YFSETQ. The V end lost 2 bases, the J end lost 6 bases, and 15 bases lay between the germline ends. The CDR3 protein is CASSFSGLRANEQFF. The DNA of the CDR3 is TGCGCCAGCAGCTTTAGCGGTTTAAGGGCCAATGAGCAGTTCTTC.

The V gene is TRBV11-2, the J gene TRBJ2-7; no firm D call. CDR3 length: 14 amino acids. V lost 0 bases and J lost 7, with 13 bases in between. CDR1 SGHAT and CDR2 FQNNGV come from the germline V gene. CDR3 protein: CASSLDWSSWEQYF. CDR3 sequence (DNA): TGTGCCAGCAGCTTAGATTGGAGCTCTTGGGAGCAGTACTTC.